A single sample gave rise to the 6 T cell receptor beta chains below, sequenced in a study of identical twins. TCRdb fed the 5' RACE reads into MiXCR, producing one record per CDR3 protein. Here the sample spans around 1.7 million distinct CDR3 sequences, under 35% being singletons. Source material: cord blood. These receptors all come from a newborn girl in good health.

The CDR3, as DNA: TGTGCCAGCAGCTTGTACAGGGGGAGTGAAAAACTGTTTTTT. This encodes CASSLYRGSEKLFF. The chain links TRBV7-6 to TRBJ1-4, with TRBD1 matching over 8 bases. After removal of 3 bases from V and 7 bases from J, the junction contained 4 bases not matched to a gene. The germline V gene has CDR1 SGHVS and CDR2 FNYEAQ. The CDR3 is 14 residues long.

The V gene is TRBV5-1, the J gene TRBJ2-7; 7 bases fit TRBD1. The CDR3 covers 15 residues. J was trimmed by 1 base and V by 4 bases; bases with no gene match: 8. The germline V gene encodes CDR1 SGHRS and CDR2 YFSETQ. DNA of the CDR3: TGCGCCAGCAGCCCGGACCCGGGACAGTCCTACGAGCAGTACTTC. Amino acid sequence: CASSPDPGQSYEQYF.

The chain employs TRBV20-1 and TRBJ2-3; 7 nucleotides match TRBD1. V lost 3 bases and J lost 2; bases outside the gene matches: 11. The germline V gene has CDR1 DFQATT and CDR2 SNEGSKA (reference sequence). The CDR3 spans 16 residues. The CDR3: CSARAGTAAPTDTQYF. The CDR3 nucleotides are TGCAGTGCTAGGGCCGGGACAGCCGCACCCACAGATACGCAGTATTTT.

The rearrangement uses TRBV9 and TRBJ2-1; 10 positions match TRBD2. Germline V gene data show CDR1 as SGDLS and CDR2 as YYNGEE. Trimming took 0 bases from V and 4 from J; bases not matched to a gene: 10. CDR3 length: 18 amino acids. The CDR3 nucleotides read TGTGCCAGCAGCGTAGGCCCCCAAGCGGGGGGGCAGTACAATGAGCAGTTCTTC. Its protein product is CASSVGPQAGGQYNEQFF.

The V call is TRBV7-2, the J call TRBJ2-3; D is possibly TRBD2 (6 bases). This CDR3 is built from 14 residues. The germline V and J ends were trimmed by 5 bases and 4 bases, with 13 bases remaining between them. The germline gives CDR1 SGHTA, CDR2 FQGNSA. CDR3 nucleotides: TGTGCCAGCAGCCTGGGACTGTTGGCAGATACGCAGTATTTT. Amino acids: CASSLGLLADTQYF.

This clonotype was seen a handful of times. The chain couples TRBV7-6 to TRBJ2-1; perhaps TRBD2 as D (5 bases). Trimming left V 0 bases short and J 12 bases short, with 12 bases between. Germline V gene lookup returns CDR1 SGHVS and CDR2 FNYEAQ. This CDR3 contains 13 residues. CDR3 in DNA: TGTGCCAGCAGCTTAGCGGAGGACCTCGCGCAGTTCTTC. Residues: CASSLAEDLAQFF.